These 2 T cell receptor beta chains were all obtained from the same sample, sequenced in a study of CD8 T cells in Susac syndrome. After extraction with the RNeasy kit, about 0.5 to 1 ug of the RNA was reverse transcribed using random hexamers. MiXCR, run by TCRdb on the immunoSEQ multiplex PCR reads, gives a single entry per CDR3 protein. The sample records about 130,000 distinct CDR3 sequences, about 90% being singletons. The specimen sequenced was CD8+ T cells from PBMCs. These receptors all come from a human donor with multiple sclerosis.

The chain employs TRBV9 and TRBJ2-1, with a possible D match to TRBD2 (6 bases). V was pared by 1 base and J by 8 bases, with 22 bases between. The CDR3 consists of 17 residues. Germline V gene sequence: CDR1 SGDLS, CDR2 YYNGEE. For the CDR3, the DNA is TGTGCCAGCAGCGTATCGCAGCGGGTCGAGGGTGTAGATGAGCAGTTCTTC. It translates to CASSVSQRVEGVDEQFF.

J is TRBJ1-1 and V is TRBV4-1, with unresolved D. This CDR3 is 13 amino acids long. The germline V gene encodes CDR1 MGHRA and CDR2 YSYEKL. The ends were cut back, 0 bases at V and 5 bases at J, with 7 bases in the middle. In nucleotides, the CDR3 is TGCGCCAGCAGCCAAGATCCGGGGACTGAAGCTTTCTTT. It translates to CASSQDPGTEAFF.